The 8 T cell receptor beta chains presented below share a single source sample, sequenced in a study of cytomegalovirus exposure and HLA in healthy donors. In the PCR, 60 Vbeta and 13 Jbeta primers were used. TCRdb keeps only in-frame clones here, not all; method: immunoSEQ multiplex PCR. Of about 85,000 clones listed, 80% are singletons. The specimen was PBMCs. The origin of the receptors is a woman between 45 and 65 years old in good health and CMV-seropositive.

The chain joins TRBV6-1 to TRBJ2-3, with TRBD2 matching over 10 bases. After removal of 3 bases from V and 2 bases from J, the junction contained 11 bases not matched to a gene. Germline CDR1 reads MNHNS; CDR2 reads SASEGT. This CDR3 spans 18 amino acids. CDR3 sequence (DNA): TGTGCCAGCAGTGAGTGGCTAGCGGGGGCAGGTTCCACAGATACGCAGTATTTT. Amino acids: CASSEWLAGAGSTDTQYF.

V usage is TRBV11-1 and J usage is TRBJ2-7, with D perhaps TRBD1 (6 bases). The V end lost 5 bases, the J end lost 2 bases, and 19 bases lay between the germline ends. There are 16 residues in the CDR3. The germline V gene encodes CDR1 SGHAT and CDR2 FQDESV (reference sequence). This CDR3 is CASSDKGTTATYEQYF. CDR3 nucleotides: TGTGCCAGCAGCGACAAGGGGACAACTGCCACCTACGAGCAGTACTTC.

The chain couples TRBV9 to TRBJ1-2; D perhaps matches TRBD1 (5 bases). Germline values: CDR1 SGDLS, CDR2 YYNGEE. There are 16 residues in the CDR3. V was clipped by 0 bases and J by 8 bases, with 20 bases between them. CDR3 sequence (DNA): TGTGCCAGCAGCGTAGGTCCCGGCCAGGGAGGCGGCGGCTACACCTTC. Its protein is CASSVGPGQGGGGYTF.

This clone appeared once. This chain uses TRBV5-1 with TRBJ2-1; 8 bases fit TRBD2. The V and J ends lost 4 bases and 2 bases, in that order; junction bases with no gene match: 8. Germline CDR1 SGHRS, CDR2 YFSETQ. There are 16 residues in the CDR3. The CDR3 coding sequence is TGCGCCAGCAGCAGCTCCGGGACTAGGCCCTACAATGAGCAGTTCTTC. Translating it yields CASSSSGTRPYNEQFF.

This clone was observed once. The rearrangement links TRBV5-1 to TRBJ1-1; a weak D match, TRBD1 (5 bases). The CDR3 spans 11 residues. Germline CDR1 and CDR2: SGHRS and YFSETQ. Trimming took off 7 bases at V and 5 bases at J, with 9 bases between the two ends. The CDR3 reads CASRGWTEAFF. The CDR3 region has the DNA TGCGCCAGCCGGGGGTGGACTGAAGCTTTCTTT.

J is TRBJ1-2 and V is TRBV5-6; no reliable D call. The V end was cut by 0 bases, the J end by 5 bases, with 8 bases between. The V gene's germline CDR1 is SGHDT and CDR2 YYEEEE. The CDR3 extends over 13 amino acids. The CDR3 loop is CASSLGRRYGYTF. As DNA, the CDR3 is TGTGCCAGCAGCTTGGGCAGGAGGTATGGCTACACCTTC.

The rearrangement links TRBV18 to TRBJ1-4; D perhaps matches TRBD1 (6 bases). The CDR3 has 15 residues. CDR1 is KGHSH and CDR2 is LQKENI in the germline V gene. V lost 3 bases and J lost 7, with 15 bases in between. CDR3 sequence reads: CASSPLSGATEKLFF. As DNA, the CDR3 is TGTGCCAGCTCACCGTTATCAGGGGCGACTGAAAAACTGTTTTTT.

This sequence joins TRBV6-5 and TRBJ1-1, with 8 bases matching TRBD1. CDR1 is MNHEY, CDR2 SVGAGI, per germline. Trimming at V came to 1 base and at J to 5 bases, leaving 3 bases not matched to a gene. This CDR3 is built from 14 residues. The CDR3 spells CASSYFNRGTEAFF. CDR3 bases: TGTGCCAGCAGTTACTTTAACAGGGGGACTGAAGCTTTCTTT.